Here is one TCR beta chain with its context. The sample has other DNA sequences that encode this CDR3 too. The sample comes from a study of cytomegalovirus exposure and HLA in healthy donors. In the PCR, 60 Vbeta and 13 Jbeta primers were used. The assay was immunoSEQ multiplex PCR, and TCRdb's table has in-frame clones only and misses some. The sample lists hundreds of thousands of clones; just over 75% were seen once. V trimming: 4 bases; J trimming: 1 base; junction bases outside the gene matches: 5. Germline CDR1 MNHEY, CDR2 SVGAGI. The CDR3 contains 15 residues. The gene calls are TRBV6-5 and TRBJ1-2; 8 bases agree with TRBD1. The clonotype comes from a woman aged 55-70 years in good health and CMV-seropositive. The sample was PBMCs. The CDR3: CASSSQGQGNYGYTF. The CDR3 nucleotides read TGTGCCAGCAGTTCCCAAGGACAGGGTAACTATGGCTACACCTTC.